The 24 T cell receptor beta chains in this list originate from one sample, sequenced in a study of cytomegalovirus exposure and HLA in healthy donors (dated 2017 in TCRdb). Library preparation was by the immunoSEQ multiplex PCR assay. For the multiplex PCR, a mixture combining 60 forward primers for TCR Vbeta segments and 13 reverse primers for TCR Jbeta segments was used. TCRdb retrieved this table from immuneACCESS and kept in-frame rearrangements only. Not all clones are present; in checked studies, unresolved V genes account for under half, and no reason is known for the remainder. The sample records under 150,000 clones, about four fifths of which are singletons. Of the sample, around 4.1% falls within the top ten clones. The sequencing sample was made of PBMCs. All receptors come from a man aged 40-49 years in good health and CMV-seropositive.

The rearrangement joins TRBV19 to TRBJ2-1; D is perhaps TRBD1 (5 bases). Germline values: CDR1 LNHDA, CDR2 SQIVND (reference sequence). The CDR3 loop spans 13 amino acids. V gave up 3 bases and J gave up 12 bases, with 15 bases separating them. The CDR3: CASSMQRGIGQFF. As DNA, the CDR3 is TGTGCCAGTAGTATGCAAAGGGGCATTGGGCAGTTCTTC.

Only one count was recorded for this clone. The rearrangement links TRBV7-9 to TRBJ2-4; D gene ambiguous. CDR1 SEHNR and CDR2 FQNEAQ come from the germline V gene (reference sequence). V was trimmed by 4 bases and J by 8 bases, leaving 18 bases between them. The CDR3 contains 15 residues. DNA of the CDR3: TGTGCCAGCAGCTCATTCGAAGGTTCCGGAGACATTCAGTACTTC. Encoded protein: CASSSFEGSGDIQYF.

The V and J genes are TRBV5-6 and TRBJ2-3; 10 bases are shared with TRBD2. Looked up from germline, CDR1 is SGHDT and CDR2 is YYEEEE. Losses at the gene ends were 2 bases for V and 2 bases for J; bases not matched to a gene: 2. The CDR3 is 15 amino acids. The DNA of the CDR3 is TGTGCCAGCAGCTTAACTAGCGGGAACACAGATACGCAGTATTTT. This translates into CASSLTSGNTDTQYF.

J is TRBJ2-7 and V is TRBV7-8; TRBD2 might be the D (5 bases). The V and J ends lost 1 base and 6 bases respectively, with 7 bases between them. In germline, CDR1 is SGHVS, CDR2 FQNEAQ. The CDR3 spans 12 residues. The CDR3 region is CASSLGRSEQYF. In DNA, the CDR3 is TGTGCCAGCAGCTTAGGGAGGAGCGAGCAGTACTTC.

The rearrangement uses TRBV27 and TRBJ2-7, with 7 bases lining up with TRBD2. This CDR3 contains 13 residues. V was pared by 6 bases and J by 2 bases, with 4 bases of the junction left unmatched. CDR1 MNHEY and CDR2 SMNVEV come from the germline V gene (reference sequence). The DNA of the CDR3 is TGTGCCAGCAGGGGCGGGAGCACCTACGAGCAGTACTTC. This sequence encodes CASRGGSTYEQYF.

CDR3 nucleotide sequence: TGTGCCAGCAGTGAAGTGGGTACTTTCGAAGGGGGTTCCTACGAGCAGTACTTC. It translates to CASSEVGTFEGGSYEQYF. This chain connects TRBV2 to TRBJ2-7; a possible D gene is TRBD1 (6 bases). Germline lookup yields CDR1 SNHLY and CDR2 FYNNEI. This CDR3 has 18 residues. The V and J ends lost 1 base and 1 base respectively, with 20 bases between them.

This chain connects TRBV5-4 to TRBJ2-1; a weak D match, TRBD2 (7 bases). CDR3 length: 17 residues. Trimming took 5 bases from V and 6 from J, leaving 24 bases between them. CDR1 is SGHNT, CDR2 YYREEE, per germline (reference sequence). CDR3 bases: TGTGCCAGCAGTCAAGGAGGCGGGAGCGTAGGGGGCAATGAGCAGTTCTTC. Translation: CASSQGGGSVGGNEQFF.

The J gene is TRBJ1-2, the V gene TRBV5-1; no reliable D call. This CDR3 contains 15 residues. Trimming took 0 bases from V and 1 from J, leaving 10 bases between them. Germline-derived CDR1 and CDR2 are SGHRS and YFSETQ. Written as DNA, the CDR3 is TGCGCCAGCAGCTTGGGACGGGTCATTAACTATGGCTACACCTTC. This translates into CASSLGRVINYGYTF.

This clone was counted only a few times. The chain couples TRBV30 to TRBJ1-1, with D possibly being TRBD1 (5 bases). Trimming stripped 1 base from V and 6 bases from J, with 18 bases between. Germline CDR1 is GTSNPN and CDR2 is SVGIG (reference sequence). The CDR3 extends over 15 amino acids. CDR3 sequence (DNA): TGTGCCTGGAGTGGTAGCAGGGTTCTGTGGCCTGAAGCTTTCTTT. Its translation is CAWSGSRVLWPEAFF.

This clone was seen more than once but under ten times. The rearrangement joins TRBV27 to TRBJ1-1; 9 bases align to TRBD1. CDR3 length: 16 residues. The junction had 12 bases not matched to a gene; V was cut back by 5 bases and J by 5 bases. The germline V gene encodes CDR1 MNHEY and CDR2 SMNVEV (reference sequence). Written as DNA, the CDR3 is TGTGCCAGCAGTATGGACCCCAACAGGGGGCGTACTGAAGCTTTCTTT. This gives the protein CASSMDPNRGRTEAFF.

This rearrangement joins TRBV5-4 to TRBJ1-1; no reliable D call. CDR3 length: 14 residues. V was shortened by 0 bases and J by 2 bases, with 8 bases between the two germline ends. Germline V CDR1 and CDR2: SGHNT, YYREEE (reference sequence). The CDR3 DNA sequence: TGTGCCAGCAGCTTGGTCTCCAGTAACACTGAAGCTTTCTTT. As protein: CASSLVSSNTEAFF.

The chain links TRBV30 to TRBJ2-1; 10 nucleotides agree with TRBD2. Germline assignment: CDR1 GTSNPN and CDR2 SVGIG (reference sequence). The ends lost 4 bases at V and 7 bases at J; junction bases unmatched: 4. The CDR3 spans 13 residues. CDR3 nucleotides: TGTGCCTGGACCGGGACTAGCGCTAATGAGCAGTTCTTC. Translating gives CAWTGTSANEQFF.

The sample holds many counts of this clone. The chain links TRBV7-3 to TRBJ2-7; D perhaps matches TRBD2 (6 bases). This CDR3 spans 13 amino acids. V gave up 1 base and J gave up 5 bases, with 9 bases separating them. Germline loops: CDR1 SGHTA, CDR2 FQGTGA. The CDR3 sequence is CASSLIGGDEQYF. In DNA form, the CDR3 reads TGTGCCAGCAGCTTAATCGGGGGTGACGAGCAGTACTTC.

This chain links TRBV4-1 with TRBJ2-6; possibly TRBD2 for D (5 bases). The germline V gene has CDR1 MGHRA and CDR2 YSYEKL. The CDR3 has 16 amino acids. With 1 base removed from V and 2 bases from J, the gap between germline ends came to 9 bases. CDR3 amino acids: CASSQGRGPGANVLTF. CDR3 coding DNA: TGCGCCAGCAGCCAAGGTAGAGGGCCTGGGGCCAACGTCCTGACTTTC.

V gene TRBV27 combines with J gene TRBJ2-7, with a weak D call TRBD2 (6 bases). V was cut by 4 bases and J by 0 bases, with 13 bases left in between. The CDR3 extends over 15 amino acids. Germline V lookup: CDR1 MNHEY, CDR2 SMNVEV (reference sequence). The CDR3 bases are TGTGCCAGCAGTTCCCGGGGGATACGCTCCTACGAGCAGTACTTC. It codes for CASSSRGIRSYEQYF.

This clone occurred a few times. The J gene is TRBJ1-2, the V gene TRBV2, with TRBD1 matching over 8 bases. CDR3 length: 12 amino acids. Germline values: CDR1 SNHLY, CDR2 FYNNEI. V was clipped by 7 bases and J by 7 bases; unmatched bases: 5. The CDR3: CASKQDRVGYTF. Here the CDR3 DNA reads TGTGCCAGCAAACAGGACAGGGTTGGCTACACCTTC.

The V and J genes are TRBV9 and TRBJ1-2; D perhaps matches TRBD1 (5 bases). V gave up 3 bases and J gave up 5 bases, with 17 bases separating them. This CDR3 is 15 amino acids long. Germline loops: CDR1 SGDLS, CDR2 YYNGEE. The CDR3 region has the DNA TGTGCCAGCAGCGCAACGATGGGGCGGATGTATGGCTACACCTTC. This translates into CASSATMGRMYGYTF.

This sequence joins TRBV7-9 and TRBJ1-2; D is ambiguous. Trimming cost V 3 bases and J 4 bases, with 15 bases left between them. There are 15 residues in the CDR3. The germline CDR1 and CDR2 sequences are SEHNR and FQNEAQ (reference sequence). The CDR3 here is CASSFSAGGRYGYTF. CDR3 bases: TGTGCCAGCAGCTTCTCTGCGGGTGGCCGCTATGGCTACACCTTC.

V usage is TRBV5-1 and J usage is TRBJ1-4; D perhaps matches TRBD1 (6 bases). Trimming stripped 2 bases from V and 5 bases from J, with 13 bases between. Germline CDR1 reads SGHRS; CDR2 reads YFSETQ. The CDR3 loop spans 15 amino acids. As DNA, the CDR3 is TGCGCCAGCAGCTTAACAGGGAACTTAAATGAAAAACTGTTTTTT. This sequence encodes CASSLTGNLNEKLFF.

This clone was observed a handful of times. The V gene is TRBV29-1, the J gene TRBJ2-3, with D possibly matching TRBD1 (6 bases). Trimming pared 7 bases from V and 2 bases from J, leaving 16 bases between. The CDR3 consists of 14 residues. Germline V CDR1 and CDR2: SQVTM, ANQGSEA. Here the CDR3 DNA reads TGCAGCGGAATCGACAGGCCGGTCACAGATACGCAGTATTTT. Residues: CSGIDRPVTDTQYF.

The table lists this clone with a few counts. The CDR3 DNA is TGTGCCAGCAGTGTACAGGGGCCCGACATCTCTGGAAACACCATATATTTT. It is translated as CASSVQGPDISGNTIYF. This sequence joins TRBV6-1 and TRBJ1-3, with 7 bases identical to TRBD1. V was clipped by 4 bases and J by 0 bases; unmatched bases: 9. Per the germline V gene, CDR1 is MNHNS and CDR2 is SASEGT. The CDR3 is 17 residues long.

This clone was seen a handful of times. This rearrangement joins TRBV5-4 to TRBJ2-2; D is perhaps TRBD1 (6 bases). Trimming cost V 3 bases and J 12 bases, with 24 bases left between them. There are 16 residues in the CDR3. Germline V gene data show CDR1 as SGHNT and CDR2 as YYREEE (reference sequence). CDR3 coding DNA: TGTGCCAGCAGCTCTGCGAGGCCAGGGGCGCAAAGGAAGCTGTTTTTT. This translates into CASSSARPGAQRKLFF. Drawing the rest from reference TRBV5-4 and TRBJ2-2, the complete variable domain is ETGVTQSPTHLIKTRGQQVTLRCSSQSGHNTVSWYQQALGQGPQFIFQYYREEENGRGNFPPRFSGLQFPNYSSELNVNALELDDSALYLCASSSARPGAQRKLFFGEGSRLTVL.

V is TRBV19 and J is TRBJ1-1, with 8 bases fitting TRBD1. Per germline, CDR1 LNHDA and CDR2 SQIVND (reference sequence). The ends lost 9 bases at V and 11 bases at J; junction bases unmatched: 8. This CDR3 has 11 residues. The CDR3 region has the DNA TGTGCCAGCCCTCAGGGGGCAGTGGCTTTCTTT. Its protein is CASPQGAVAFF.

The chain couples TRBV5-1 to TRBJ2-6, with TRBD1 identical over 9 bases. Trimming cost V 4 bases and J 12 bases; bases outside gene matches: 11. Germline V gives CDR1 SGHRS, CDR2 YFSETQ. CDR3 size: 15 residues. Written as DNA, the CDR3 is TGCGCCAGCAGCCAACAGGGGGCGGCCGGAAGCGTCCTGACTTTC. Its translation: CASSQQGAAGSVLTF.